This T cell receptor beta chain was captured by sequencing in a study of long-term antiretroviral therapy in people with HIV. Across the study: The oldest samples precede the 2015 immediate-ART recommendation by about a decade. Study-wide results and limits: Information pertaining to ART adherence, viral resistance or therapeutic modifications was not obtained. Compared with controls, HIV repertoires showed narrower CDR3 length ranges.

A v3.0 immunoSEQ assay was performed at survey level. Produced via immunoSEQ multiplex PCR; TCRdb's table is partial and in-frame only. Among about 30,000 clones listed, about 88% were seen once. A note on this clone: Its antigen is undetermined.

The sample here was unsorted PBMCs, taken 2 years after starting antiretroviral therapy. The source of this sequence is a man in his fifties or sixties with HIV.

CDR3 region: CASSPQGARTEAFF. CDR3 sequence (DNA): TGTGCCAGCTCACCACAGGGGGCGCGGACTGAAGCTTTCTTT. The chain has TRBV18 and TRBJ1-1, with 7 bases matching TRBD1. V lost 1 base to trimming and J lost 5 bases; unmatched junction nucleotides: 4. This CDR3 comprises 14 residues. Germline V gene data show CDR1 as KGHSH and CDR2 as LQKENI.